A single sample is the source of the 11 T cell receptor beta chains below, sequenced in a study of beta chain features in type 1 diabetes. Findings and limits, study-wide: Moderate yet significant TCRB CDR3 shortening was seen in Type 1 diabetes patients in all four CD4+ subsets.

No cognate antigen is known for these TCRs. What was sequenced were expressed TCRB transcripts, since all of the isolated RNA had been reverse transcribed. Sequencing used immunoSEQ multiplex PCR; TCRdb keeps in-frame clones, though not all of them. The sample carries roughly 220,000 clones, 16% recorded once. Sequencing was carried out using naive CD4+ T cells from blood. The source of these receptors is a man between 25 and 39 years old with type 1 diabetes.

The rearrangement links TRBV30 to TRBJ1-1; 8 nucleotides line up with TRBD1. Looked up from germline, CDR1 is GTSNPN and CDR2 is SVGIG (reference sequence). Unmatched junction bases numbered 3, after V lost 0 bases and J lost 3 bases. This CDR3 spans 14 amino acids. DNA of the CDR3: TGTGCCTGGAGTGTAGGACAGGGTTACACTGAAGCTTTCTTT. Translated, it gives CAWSVGQGYTEAFF.

The chain carries TRBV5-1 and TRBJ2-7; maybe TRBD2 (5 bases). This CDR3 spans 16 amino acids. Trimming removed 0 bases from V and 0 bases from J, with 13 bases in between. Per the germline V gene, CDR1 is SGHRS and CDR2 is YFSETQ. CDR3 DNA: TGCGCCAGCAGCTTGGCCGGCGGGTCCCTCTCCTACGAGCAGTACTTC. Its protein is CASSLAGGSLSYEQYF.

This clone was observed a few times. The rearrangement links TRBV14 to TRBJ1-4; D is unresolved. Germline values: CDR1 SGHDN, CDR2 FVKESK. Between the trimmed V and J ends, which lost 2 bases and 8 bases, there was a span of 15 bases. This CDR3 comprises 15 residues. In DNA, the CDR3 is TGTGCCAGCAGCCAACTCCGGAGGACTGGGGAAAAACTGTTTTTT. It translates to CASSQLRRTGEKLFF.

This rearrangement joins TRBV2 to TRBJ2-5; D remains ambiguous. In germline, CDR1 is SNHLY, CDR2 FYNNEI. The CDR3 extends over 12 amino acids. V was trimmed by 8 bases and J by 5 bases, leaving 12 bases between them. In DNA, the CDR3 is TGTGCCAGCGGAAGGATCTGGGAGACCCAGTACTTC. Translated, it gives CASGRIWETQYF.

The rearrangement uses TRBV13 and TRBJ1-2; D is unclear. CDR1 PRHDT and CDR2 FYEKMQ come from the germline V gene (reference sequence). CDR3 length: 12 residues. Trimming left V 0 bases short and J 6 bases short, with 5 bases between. The CDR3 protein is CASSLGTNGYTF. The CDR3 DNA reads TGTGCCAGCAGCTTAGGGACAAATGGCTACACCTTC.

This clone turned up a few times. The J gene is TRBJ2-5, the V gene TRBV2, with D possibly matching TRBD2 (5 bases). Germline V CDR1 and CDR2: SNHLY, FYNNEI. Deletions cut 2 bases from V and 3 bases from J, with 7 bases between. The length of the CDR3 is 13 residues. The CDR3 DNA reads as TGTGCCAGCAGTGAACGTAGCGAAGAGACCCAGTACTTC. Its translation is CASSERSEETQYF.

This clone was seen a few times. The chain combines TRBV28 with TRBJ2-1; D ambiguous. The V gene's germline CDR1 is MDHEN and CDR2 SYDVKM. V gave up 5 bases and J gave up 8 bases, with 10 bases separating them. The CDR3 is 12 residues long. This CDR3 reads CASSPPVYEQFF. CDR3 coding DNA: TGTGCCAGCAGTCCCCCGGTGTATGAGCAGTTCTTC.

The CDR3 nucleotides read TGTGCCAGCAGCCAAGTGGTTGGGACAGTAAATCAGCCCCAGCATTTT. Residues: CASSQVVGTVNQPQHF. V and J are TRBV4-2 and TRBJ1-5, with TRBD1 matching over 7 bases. The junction had 7 bases not matched to a gene; V was cut back by 1 base and J by 4 bases. The CDR3 consists of 16 residues. Germline V gene sequence: CDR1 LGHNA, CDR2 YNFKEQ.

This clone was detected a few times. The V and J genes are TRBV30 and TRBJ2-2, with TRBD2 identical over 7 bases. This CDR3 contains 14 residues. CDR1 is GTSNPN, CDR2 SVGIG, per germline (reference sequence). V trimming: 3 bases; J trimming: 4 bases; junction bases outside the gene matches: 5. The CDR3 loop reads CAWSVGGATGELFF. The CDR3 nucleotides are TGTGCCTGGAGCGTGGGAGGGGCCACCGGGGAGCTGTTTTTT.

This clone was observed a few times. The chain uses TRBV25-1 and TRBJ2-2; 7 nucleotides align to TRBD2. Germline CDR1 reads MGHDK; CDR2 reads SYGVNS. The trim removed 1 base at V and 7 bases at J, leaving 15 bases unmatched. The CDR3 length is 18 residues. Here the CDR3 DNA reads TGTGCCAGCAGTGAATTTAATAGCGGGCAGGCGTTTGGCGGGGAGCTGTTTTTT. It specifies CASSEFNSGQAFGGELFF.

The V gene is TRBV27, the J gene TRBJ2-6; D unresolved. The V end lost 1 base, the J end lost 5 bases, and 18 bases lay between the germline ends. The V gene's germline CDR1 is MNHEY and CDR2 SMNVEV (reference sequence). The CDR3 consists of 18 residues. The CDR3 coding sequence is TGTGCCAGCAGTTTATTTCCGAACAGTCCAGAGTGGGCCAACGTCCTGACTTTC. This encodes CASSLFPNSPEWANVLTF.